The source of this T cell receptor beta chain is a study of vaccination effects on CD4 cells after COVID-19. Points on this clone: Its antigen remains unknown.

Broader study findings: Late post-vaccination, clones induced by infection and those induced by vaccine underwent marked clonal contraction. Cross-reaction with common cold coronaviruses was seen in only 1 of 255 vaccine-induced clones from healthy vaccinees.

CDR3 length: 14 residues. V lost 4 bases to trimming and J lost 4 bases; unmatched junction nucleotides: 3. The germline gives CDR1 SEHNR, CDR2 FQNEAQ (reference sequence). Viral peptide pool expansion of antigen-specific CD4+ T cells preceded sequencing in the ViraFEST assay. Investigators separated out CD4+ T cells once 10 days of culture had passed. All study participants received two doses of BNT162b2 or mRNA-1273 vaccine. Cultures had half their medium replaced with IL-2 medium on days 3 and 7. Produced via immunoSEQ multiplex PCR; TCRdb's table is partial and in-frame only. The sample records about 29,000 clones, around 74% being singletons.

The genes are TRBV7-9 and TRBJ1-1; 10 bases are a match to TRBD1. The source is a human donor who received a COVID-19 vaccine. This specimen consisted of CD4+ T cells from PBMCs cultured with HCoV-OC43 spike peptides, obtained after COVID-19 vaccination. Subset reported: HCoV-OC43 spike overlapping peptide pool stimulation. The CDR3 spells CASSYRTGGTEAFF. The CDR3 coding sequence is TGTGCCAGCAGCTACCGGACAGGGGGCACTGAAGCTTTCTTT.